The 32 T cell receptor beta chains in this list originate from one sample, sequenced in a study of blood T cell repertoires in COVID-19 (dated by TCRdb to 2020 to 2022). The receptor library was made with the immunoSEQ multiplex PCR assay. TCRdb obtained this table from immuneACCESS and retained in-frame rearrangements with V and J assigned. These tables miss some clones; where compared with another copy, unresolved V genes account for less than half of the shortfall, and the remainder is unexplained. The sample profile shows about 370,000 clones; 75% to 90% of them were found once. Of the sample, about 1% falls within the top ten clones. Source material: PBMCs or T cells enriched from blood (not recorded which). These receptor sequences come from a man in his late teens or twenties who had recovered from COVID-19.

This clone was recorded only once. The DNA for the CDR3 is TGCGCCAGCAGCCTAGGGGACGGGACAGGGGGCTCTGAAGCTTTCTTT. Amino acids: CASSLGDGTGGSEAFF. The rearrangement links TRBV4-1 to TRBJ1-1; 12 nucleotides line up with TRBD1. The V gene's germline CDR1 is MGHRA and CDR2 YSYEKL. Unmatched junction bases numbered 9, after V lost 4 bases and J lost 6 bases. This CDR3 comprises 16 residues.

In this sample, this clone turned up once. The CDR3 region has the DNA TGTGCCAGTAGTAGGACAGAAAACACTGAAGCTTTCTTT. Translating it yields CASSRTENTEAFF. V and J are TRBV19 and TRBJ1-1, with D possibly TRBD1 on 6 matching bases. From germline, CDR1 is LNHDA and CDR2 SQIVND (reference sequence). V was cut by 4 bases and J by 2 bases, with 8 bases left in between. The CDR3 runs to 13 residues.

This clone came up a few times. The chain couples TRBV28 to TRBJ2-7; 8 nucleotides match TRBD1. V lost 6 bases to trimming and J lost 4 bases; unmatched junction nucleotides: 5. CDR1 is MDHEN and CDR2 is SYDVKM in the germline V gene. This CDR3 is 13 amino acids long. CDR3 in DNA: TGTGCCAGCAGCCCAGGGGGCAGGTACGAGCAGTACTTC. Encoded protein: CASSPGGRYEQYF.

V and J are TRBV6-1 and TRBJ1-2; tentative D call: TRBD1 (6 bases). Looked up from germline, CDR1 is MNHNS and CDR2 is SASEGT. CDR3 length: 17 amino acids. Trimming took off 2 bases at V and 3 bases at J, with 19 bases between the two ends. In DNA, the CDR3 is TGTGCCAGCAGTGAATGGTCTGGGGGCGCCTACGACTATGGCTACACCTTC. Amino acids: CASSEWSGGAYDYGYTF.

The V call is TRBV6-5, the J call TRBJ1-6; 10 positions match TRBD1. This CDR3 contains 15 residues. Germline V gene data show CDR1 as MNHEY and CDR2 as SVGAGI. The trim removed 6 bases at V and 8 bases at J, leaving 7 bases unmatched. Written as DNA, the CDR3 is TGTGCCAGCAGGCCCGGGACAGGGGTGGATTCACCCCTCCACTTT. Amino acid sequence: CASRPGTGVDSPLHF.

This sequence joins TRBV5-1 and TRBJ2-3, with 8 bases identical to TRBD1. Germline CDR1 and CDR2: SGHRS and YFSETQ. The V segment lost 5 bases and the J segment 2 bases; nucleotides outside the gene matches: 7. The CDR3 runs 15 residues. CDR3 in amino acids: CASRLRDRSTDTQYF. The CDR3, as DNA: TGCGCCAGCAGACTCCGGGACAGGTCCACAGATACGCAGTATTTT.

The chain joins TRBV18 to TRBJ1-3; 7 nucleotides align to TRBD1. The germline gives CDR1 KGHSH, CDR2 LQKENI. Unmatched junction bases numbered 3, after V lost 3 bases and J lost 1 base. This CDR3 comprises 15 residues. This chain's CDR3 is CASSPGQWSGNTIYF. DNA for the CDR3: TGTGCCAGCTCACCGGGACAGTGGTCTGGAAACACCATATATTTT.

The rearrangement joins TRBV28 to TRBJ1-4; D gene ambiguous. Germline CDR1 and CDR2: MDHEN and SYDVKM. This CDR3 has 16 residues. V shed 5 bases and J shed 0 bases, with 13 bases lying between them. The CDR3 nucleotides are TGTGCCAGCAGTCCCGCGGGAACAGCAACTAATGAAAAACTGTTTTTT. It specifies CASSPAGTATNEKLFF.

The chain links TRBV4-1 to TRBJ2-1; the D gene is possibly TRBD1 (6 bases). This CDR3 is 17 amino acids long. Trimming took off 4 bases at V and 4 bases at J, with 20 bases between the two ends. Germline CDR1 MGHRA, CDR2 YSYEKL. DNA for the CDR3: TGCGCCAGCAGCCCAGCTGGACAGAGATTAACTTACAATGAGCAGTTCTTC. It codes for CASSPAGQRLTYNEQFF.

V and J are TRBV7-6 and TRBJ2-2; TRBD2 is a possible D gene (7 bases). The length of the CDR3 is 17 residues. V lost 8 bases and J lost 0, with 19 bases in between. The germline gives CDR1 SGHVS, CDR2 FNYEAQ. For the CDR3, the DNA is TGTGCCAGCCCTTCCTACGGGGGGCCCCCGAACACCGGGGAGCTGTTTTTT. This translates into CASPSYGGPPNTGELFF.

CDR3 in DNA: TGTGCCAGCAGCCCGGCAGGGCAGGGGGCTGGTAGGACTGAAGCTTTCTTT. Its translation is CASSPAGQGAGRTEAFF. The chain has TRBV28 and TRBJ1-1, with 8 bases that match TRBD1. Germline assignment: CDR1 MDHEN and CDR2 SYDVKM. Unmatched junction bases numbered 17, after V lost 6 bases and J lost 5 bases. The CDR3 covers 17 residues.

This rearrangement joins TRBV5-1 to TRBJ1-2; D is uncertain. V lost 0 bases to trimming and J lost 8 bases, with 14 bases between them. This CDR3 contains 14 residues. Germline CDR1 is SGHRS and CDR2 is YFSETQ. The CDR3 spells CASSLDGSPAGYTF. In DNA form, the CDR3 reads TGCGCCAGCAGCTTGGACGGCAGCCCAGCGGGCTACACCTTC.

The rearrangement joins TRBV4-2 to TRBJ1-1; 7 bases map to TRBD1. CDR1 is LGHNA and CDR2 is YNFKEQ in the germline V gene. The CDR3 has 12 residues. V lost 1 base, J lost 10 bases, and 3 bases stayed unmatched. CDR3 protein: CASSQVQGGAFF. The CDR3 bases are TGTGCCAGCAGCCAAGTCCAGGGGGGAGCTTTCTTT.

In its sample, this clone was seen once. The rearrangement links TRBV6-2 or TRBV6-3 to TRBJ2-4; D is perhaps TRBD2 (5 bases). V was cut by 1 base and J by 1 base, with 8 bases left in between. The CDR3 runs to 15 residues. Germline loops: CDR1 MNHEY, CDR2 SVGEGT. As DNA, the CDR3 is TGTGCCAGCAGTTACTATGGGGAGGCCAAAAACATTCAGTACTTC. Translation: CASSYYGEAKNIQYF.

The chain links TRBV28 to TRBJ2-7; 8 positions match TRBD2. Germline CDR1 reads MDHEN; CDR2 reads SYDVKM. V shed 4 bases, J shed 3 bases, and the junction held 23 bases outside the gene matches. This CDR3 contains 20 residues. In DNA form, the CDR3 reads TGTGCCAGCAGTTCTCCCCCTGTGGAATTAGCGGGATCGGGTCACTACGAGCAGTACTTC. Translated, it gives CASSSPPVELAGSGHYEQYF. Supplemented by reference TRBV28 and TRBJ2-7, the full variable domain reads DVKVTQSSRYLVKRTGEKVFLECVQDMDHENMFWYRQDPGLGLRLIYFSYDVKMKEKGDIPEGYSVSREKKERFSLILESASTNQTSMYLCASSSPPVELAGSGHYEQYFGPGTRLTVT.

The V call is TRBV24-1, the J call TRBJ1-6; D is unclear. Germline assignment: CDR1 KGHDR and CDR2 SFDVKD. The germline V and J ends were trimmed by 5 bases and 8 bases, with 12 bases remaining between them. The CDR3 totals 14 residues. In DNA, the CDR3 is TGTGCCACCAGTGCAACCTCACGGGATTCACCCCTCCACTTT. Encoded protein: CATSATSRDSPLHF.

The gene calls are TRBV11-3 and TRBJ2-1, with 9 bases lining up with TRBD1. Germline-derived CDR1 and CDR2 are SGHNT and YENEEA. This CDR3 has 16 residues. With V trimmed by 5 bases and J by 3 bases, 8 bases remained unmatched. CDR3 nucleotides: TGTGCCAGCAGCCGCAAACAGGGGGCACACTACAATGAGCAGTTCTTC. Protein sequence: CASSRKQGAHYNEQFF.

The rearrangement links TRBV25-1 to TRBJ1-2; D not resolved. Trimming took 0 bases from V and 5 from J, leaving 13 bases between them. Per germline, CDR1 MGHDK and CDR2 SYGVNS. The CDR3 runs 15 residues. CDR3 DNA: TGTGCCAGCAGTGAATATTCTAATGGGCAGTATGGCTACACCTTC. Translating gives CASSEYSNGQYGYTF.

The J gene is TRBJ1-5, the V gene TRBV7-6, with 8 bases that match TRBD1. J gave up 4 bases and V 6 bases, and 8 bases lay outside the gene matches. From germline, CDR1 is SGHVS and CDR2 FNYEAQ. The CDR3 totals 15 residues. The CDR3 DNA is TGTGCCAGCAGTCCGTATACAGGGGGAAATCAGCCCCAGCATTTT. This translates into CASSPYTGGNQPQHF.

V usage is TRBV7-2 and J usage is TRBJ2-3; 10 bases align to TRBD2. Unmatched junction bases numbered 10, after V lost 1 base and J lost 6 bases. In germline, CDR1 is SGHTA, CDR2 FQGNSA. The CDR3 runs to 17 residues. The CDR3, as DNA: TGTGCCAGCAGCTTAGGGTTAGCGGGAGGTTCTGGGGATACGCAGTATTTT. The encoded protein is CASSLGLAGGSGDTQYF.

The chain links TRBV5-1 to TRBJ1-6; tentatively, D is TRBD1 (5 bases). In germline, CDR1 is SGHRS, CDR2 YFSETQ. The CDR3 is 16 residues long. V was clipped by 3 bases and J by 8 bases, with 18 bases between them. The CDR3 nucleotides read TGCGCCAGCAGCTCCGGGCAGGGTACTTCAGATTCACCCCTCCACTTT. Translated: CASSSGQGTSDSPLHF.

The V call is TRBV11-2, the J call TRBJ1-1; a possible D gene is TRBD1 (6 bases). V gave up 3 bases and J gave up 5 bases, with 16 bases separating them. Looked up from germline, CDR1 is SGHAT and CDR2 is FQNNGV. CDR3 length: 15 residues. The chain's CDR3 is CASSFDTGLRTEAFF. Here the CDR3 DNA reads TGTGCCAGCAGCTTCGACACAGGGCTGAGAACTGAAGCTTTCTTT.

V is TRBV19 and J is TRBJ1-2; D may be TRBD1 (5 bases). Germline CDR1 is LNHDA and CDR2 is SQIVND (reference sequence). The CDR3 covers 15 residues. V lost 3 bases, J lost 8 bases, and 19 bases lay in between. The CDR3 DNA sequence: TGTGCCAGTAGTATGATGTACCAGGGTATGCGGGGCTACACCTTC. Its translation is CASSMMYQGMRGYTF.

The gene calls are TRBV11-3 and TRBJ2-5; D gene ambiguous. V shed 3 bases and J shed 4 bases, with 6 bases lying between them. The CDR3 loop spans 12 amino acids. The V gene's germline CDR1 is SGHNT and CDR2 YENEEA. The CDR3 loop reads CASSFHGETQYF. As DNA, the CDR3 is TGTGCCAGCAGCTTCCACGGAGAGACCCAGTACTTC.

The CDR3 nucleotides are TGTGCCAGCAGCCCCTGGACTAGCGGGGTATACAATGAGCAGTTCTTC. Translated, it gives CASSPWTSGVYNEQFF. V is TRBV7-8 and J is TRBJ2-1, with 12 bases that match TRBD2. The CDR3 extends over 16 amino acids. Germline values: CDR1 SGHVS, CDR2 FQNEAQ. Trimming took 5 bases from V and 4 from J; bases not matched to a gene: 6.

This chain uses TRBV7-9 with TRBJ2-6; the D gene is possibly TRBD1 (5 bases). Trimming pared 1 base from V and 4 bases from J, leaving 8 bases between. Germline V gene lookup returns CDR1 SEHNR and CDR2 FQNEAQ (reference sequence). CDR3 size: 15 residues. The DNA of the CDR3 is TGTGCCAGCAGCTTAGTTGGGGCAGGGGCCAACGTCCTGACTTTC. Its protein product is CASSLVGAGANVLTF.

As concerns this clone: The sample contains more than one DNA sequence encoding this CDR3. The chain couples TRBV29-1 to TRBJ2-1; 9 bases map to TRBD1. V lost 7 bases and J lost 4; bases outside the gene matches: 2. This CDR3 comprises 12 residues. Germline V lookup: CDR1 SQVTM, CDR2 ANQGSEA. CDR3 in DNA: TGCAGCGCCGACAGGGGGTACAATGAGCAGTTCTTC. This encodes CSADRGYNEQFF.

The chain carries TRBV11-2 and TRBJ1-2; possibly TRBD1 for D (5 bases). Germline V gene lookup returns CDR1 SGHAT and CDR2 FQNNGV. The CDR3 is made up of 14 amino acids. Trimming removed 4 bases from V and 3 bases from J, with 12 bases in between. The DNA for the CDR3 is TGTGCCAGCAGCTCGCTCGACAGAGACTATGGCTACACCTTC. Its protein product is CASSSLDRDYGYTF.

This chain joins TRBV11-2 and TRBJ2-7; D call uncertain. The CDR3 is made up of 14 amino acids. V gave up 5 bases and J gave up 1 base, with 12 bases separating them. In germline, CDR1 is SGHAT, CDR2 FQNNGV. The CDR3 protein is CASSPTQYSYEQYF. CDR3 nucleotides: TGTGCCAGCAGCCCCACGCAGTATTCCTACGAGCAGTACTTC.

The V and J genes are TRBV3-1 (or the pseudogene TRBV3-2) and TRBJ2-7; 10 nucleotides line up with TRBD1. V lost 4 bases to trimming and J lost 5 bases; unmatched junction nucleotides: 5. CDR3 length: 14 amino acids. In germline, CDR1 is LGHDT, CDR2 YNNKEL (reference sequence). DNA of the CDR3: TGTGCCAGCAGCCTAGGGACAGGGGTCAACGAGCAGTACTTC. This gives the protein CASSLGTGVNEQYF.

This clone was seen a few times. The chain is built from TRBV6-5 and TRBJ1-1, with D unclear. Looked up from germline, CDR1 is MNHEY and CDR2 is SVGAGI. This CDR3 is 13 amino acids long. Trimming pared 10 bases from V and 3 bases from J, leaving 15 bases between. This CDR3 is CATLKEVYTEAFF. The CDR3 DNA sequence: TGTGCCACCCTAAAGGAGGTGTACACTGAAGCTTTCTTT.

The chain combines TRBV11-1 with TRBJ2-1; perhaps TRBD1 as D (7 bases). CDR1 SGHAT and CDR2 FQDESV come from the germline V gene (reference sequence). V gave up 0 bases and J gave up 8 bases, with 11 bases separating them. This CDR3 spans 14 amino acids. The CDR3 bases are TGTGCCAGCAGCTTAGCGACAGGGACTGATGAGCAGTTCTTC. Its translation: CASSLATGTDEQFF.